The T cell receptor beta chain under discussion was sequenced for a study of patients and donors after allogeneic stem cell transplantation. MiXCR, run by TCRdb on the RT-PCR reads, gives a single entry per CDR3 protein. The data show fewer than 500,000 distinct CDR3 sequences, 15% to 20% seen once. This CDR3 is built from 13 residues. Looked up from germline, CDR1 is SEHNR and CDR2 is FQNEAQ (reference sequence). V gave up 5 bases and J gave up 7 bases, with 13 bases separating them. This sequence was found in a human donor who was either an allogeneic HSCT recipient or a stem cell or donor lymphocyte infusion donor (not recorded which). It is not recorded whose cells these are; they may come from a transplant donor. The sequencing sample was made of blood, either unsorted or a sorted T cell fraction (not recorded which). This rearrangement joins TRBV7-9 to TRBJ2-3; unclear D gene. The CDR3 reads CASSPSVANTQYF. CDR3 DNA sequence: TGTGCCAGCAGCCCTTCCGTCGCGAATACGCAGTATTTT.